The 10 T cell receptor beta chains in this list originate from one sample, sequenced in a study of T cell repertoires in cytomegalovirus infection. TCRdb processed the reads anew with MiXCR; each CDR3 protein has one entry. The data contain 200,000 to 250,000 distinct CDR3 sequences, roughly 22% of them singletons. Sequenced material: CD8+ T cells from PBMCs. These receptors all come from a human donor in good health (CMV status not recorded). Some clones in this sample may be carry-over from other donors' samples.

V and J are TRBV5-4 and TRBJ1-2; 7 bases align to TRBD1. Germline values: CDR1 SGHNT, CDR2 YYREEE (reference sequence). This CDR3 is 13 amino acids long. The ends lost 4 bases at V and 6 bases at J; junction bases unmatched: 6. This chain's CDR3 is CASSRTGEDGYTF. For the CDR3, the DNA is TGTGCCAGCAGCCGTACAGGGGAAGATGGCTACACCTTC.

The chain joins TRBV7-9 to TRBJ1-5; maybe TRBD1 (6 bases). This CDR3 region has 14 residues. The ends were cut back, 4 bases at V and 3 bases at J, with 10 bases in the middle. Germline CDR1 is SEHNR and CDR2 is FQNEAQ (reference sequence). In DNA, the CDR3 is TGTGCCAGCAGCTATCCGGGACACAATCAGCCCCAGCATTTT. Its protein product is CASSYPGHNQPQHF.

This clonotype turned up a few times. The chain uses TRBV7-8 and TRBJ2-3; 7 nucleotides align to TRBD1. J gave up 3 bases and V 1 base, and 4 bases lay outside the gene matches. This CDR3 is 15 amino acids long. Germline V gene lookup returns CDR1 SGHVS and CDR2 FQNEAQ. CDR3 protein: CASSLEGGLTDTQYF. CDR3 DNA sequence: TGTGCCAGCAGCTTAGAAGGGGGCCTGACAGATACGCAGTATTTT.

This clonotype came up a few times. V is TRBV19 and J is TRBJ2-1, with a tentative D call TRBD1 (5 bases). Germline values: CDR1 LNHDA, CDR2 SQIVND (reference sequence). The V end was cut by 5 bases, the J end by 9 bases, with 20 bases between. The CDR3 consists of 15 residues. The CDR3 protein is CASSFPQGPRGEQFF. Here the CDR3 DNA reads TGTGCCAGTAGTTTTCCTCAGGGTCCCCGTGGTGAGCAGTTCTTC.

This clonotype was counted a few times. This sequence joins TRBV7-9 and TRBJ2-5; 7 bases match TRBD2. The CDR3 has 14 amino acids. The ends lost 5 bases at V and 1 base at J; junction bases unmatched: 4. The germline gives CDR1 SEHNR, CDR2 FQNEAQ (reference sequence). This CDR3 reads CASSPWGGQETQYF. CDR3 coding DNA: TGTGCCAGCAGCCCATGGGGGGGCCAAGAGACCCAGTACTTC.

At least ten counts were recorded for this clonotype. CDR3 loop: CASSFSSGGAYTGELFF. The CDR3 nucleotides read TGTGCCAGCAGCTTCTCTAGCGGGGGGGCTTACACCGGGGAGCTGTTTTTT. This chain connects TRBV7-2 to TRBJ2-2; 12 bases map to TRBD2. The CDR3 runs 17 residues. J lost 3 bases, V lost 3 bases, and 5 bases had no gene match. Germline assignment: CDR1 SGHTA and CDR2 FQGNSA.

CDR3 sequence (DNA): TGCGCCAGCAGCCCCGATCGGGACGGTACCTACGAGCAGTACTTC. Residues: CASSPDRDGTYEQYF. The chain uses TRBV4-1 and TRBJ2-7, with D tentatively TRBD1 or TRBD2 (5 bases each). The germline V and J ends were trimmed by 4 bases and 2 bases, with 15 bases remaining between them. This CDR3 is built from 15 residues. Germline CDR1 is MGHRA and CDR2 is YSYEKL.

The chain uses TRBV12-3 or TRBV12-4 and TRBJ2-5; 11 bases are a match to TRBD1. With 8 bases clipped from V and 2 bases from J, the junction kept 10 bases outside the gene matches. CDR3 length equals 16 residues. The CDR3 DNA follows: TGTGCCAGCGGCGGACAGGGGGCCACCTCACAAGAGACCCAGTACTTC. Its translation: CASGGQGATSQETQYF.

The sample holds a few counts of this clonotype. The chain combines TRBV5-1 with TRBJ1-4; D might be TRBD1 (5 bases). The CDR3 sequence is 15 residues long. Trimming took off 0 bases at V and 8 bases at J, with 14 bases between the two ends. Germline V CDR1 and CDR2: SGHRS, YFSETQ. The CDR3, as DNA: TGCGCCAGCAGCTTGGATGGCAGGGTGGAGGAAAAACTGTTTTTT. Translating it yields CASSLDGRVEEKLFF.

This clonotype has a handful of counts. As DNA, the CDR3 is TGCAGTGCTAGAGATCGGGGAGGGTCTTACTCCTACGAGCAGTACTTC. It codes for CSARDRGGSYSYEQYF. The chain is built from TRBV20-1 and TRBJ2-7, with 7 bases matching TRBD2. The CDR3 consists of 16 residues. Germline trimming cut 0 bases from V and 0 bases from J; bases unmatched to any gene: 8. Germline CDR1 reads DFQATT; CDR2 reads SNEGSKA (reference sequence).